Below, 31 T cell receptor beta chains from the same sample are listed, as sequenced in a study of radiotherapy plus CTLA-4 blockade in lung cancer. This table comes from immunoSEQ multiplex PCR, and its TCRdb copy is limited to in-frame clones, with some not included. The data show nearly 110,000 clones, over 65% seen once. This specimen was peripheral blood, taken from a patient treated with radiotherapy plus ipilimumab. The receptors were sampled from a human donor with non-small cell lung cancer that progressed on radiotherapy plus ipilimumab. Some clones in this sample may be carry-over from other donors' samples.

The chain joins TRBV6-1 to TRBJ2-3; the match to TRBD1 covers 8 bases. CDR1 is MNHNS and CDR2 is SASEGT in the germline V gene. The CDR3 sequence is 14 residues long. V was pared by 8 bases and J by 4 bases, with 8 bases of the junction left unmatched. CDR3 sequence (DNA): TGTGCCAGCGGAAGAGGACAGGGCCCAGATACGCAGTATTTT. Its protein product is CASGRGQGPDTQYF.

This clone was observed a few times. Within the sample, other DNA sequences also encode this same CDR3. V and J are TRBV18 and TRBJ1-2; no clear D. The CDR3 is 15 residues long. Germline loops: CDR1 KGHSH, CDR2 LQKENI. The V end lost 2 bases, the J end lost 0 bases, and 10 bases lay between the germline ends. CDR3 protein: CASSPSTGPNYGYTF. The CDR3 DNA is TGTGCCAGCTCACCAAGTACGGGCCCTAACTATGGCTACACCTTC.

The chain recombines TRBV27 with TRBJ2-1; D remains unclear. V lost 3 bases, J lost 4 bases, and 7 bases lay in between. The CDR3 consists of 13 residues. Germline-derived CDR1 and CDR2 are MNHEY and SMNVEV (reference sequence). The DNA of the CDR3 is TGTGCCAGCAGTTTGGGCCGTTACAATGAGCAGTTCTTC. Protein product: CASSLGRYNEQFF.

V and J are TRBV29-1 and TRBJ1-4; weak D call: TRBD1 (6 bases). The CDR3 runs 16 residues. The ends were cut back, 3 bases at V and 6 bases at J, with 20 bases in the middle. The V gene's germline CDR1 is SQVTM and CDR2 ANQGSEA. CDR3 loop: CSVDSATGPGDEKLFF. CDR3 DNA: TGCAGCGTTGACTCCGCCACAGGGCCCGGTGATGAAAAACTGTTTTTT.

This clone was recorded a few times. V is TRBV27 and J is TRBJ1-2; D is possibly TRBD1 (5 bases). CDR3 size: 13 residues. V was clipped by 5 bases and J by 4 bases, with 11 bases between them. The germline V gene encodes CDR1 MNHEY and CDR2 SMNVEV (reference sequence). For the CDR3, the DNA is TGTGCCAGCAGTCGGGGACGGCCCTATGGCTACACCTTC. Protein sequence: CASSRGRPYGYTF.

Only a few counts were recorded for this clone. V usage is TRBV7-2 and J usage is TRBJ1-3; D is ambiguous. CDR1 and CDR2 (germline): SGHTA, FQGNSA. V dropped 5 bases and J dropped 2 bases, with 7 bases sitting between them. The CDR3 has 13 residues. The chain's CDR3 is CASSLGAGNTIYF. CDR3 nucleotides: TGTGCCAGCAGCCTCGGAGCTGGAAACACCATATATTTT.

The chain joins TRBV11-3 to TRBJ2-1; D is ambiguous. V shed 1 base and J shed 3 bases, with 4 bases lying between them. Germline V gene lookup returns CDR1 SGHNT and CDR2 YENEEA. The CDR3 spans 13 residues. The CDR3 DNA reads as TGTGCCAGCAGCTTAGGCAGCTACAATGAGCAGTTCTTC. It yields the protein CASSLGSYNEQFF. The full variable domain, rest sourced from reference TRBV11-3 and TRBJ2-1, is EAGVVQSPRYKIIEKKQPVAFWCNPISGHNTLYWYLQNLGQGPELLIRYENEEAVDDSQLPKDRFSAERLKGVDSTLKIQPAELGDSAVYLCASSLGSYNEQFFGPGTRLTVL.

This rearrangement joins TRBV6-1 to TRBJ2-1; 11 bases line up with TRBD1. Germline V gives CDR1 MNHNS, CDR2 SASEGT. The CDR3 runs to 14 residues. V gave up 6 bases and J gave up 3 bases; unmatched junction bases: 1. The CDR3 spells CASRGQGVYNEQFF. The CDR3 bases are TGTGCCAGCAGGGGACAGGGGGTCTACAATGAGCAGTTCTTC.

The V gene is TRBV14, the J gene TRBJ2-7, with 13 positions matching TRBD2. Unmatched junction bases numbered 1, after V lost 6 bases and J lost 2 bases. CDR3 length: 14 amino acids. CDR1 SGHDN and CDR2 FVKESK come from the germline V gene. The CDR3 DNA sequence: TGTGCCAGCAGTGGACTAGCGGGAGCCTACGAGCAGTACTTC. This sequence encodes CASSGLAGAYEQYF.

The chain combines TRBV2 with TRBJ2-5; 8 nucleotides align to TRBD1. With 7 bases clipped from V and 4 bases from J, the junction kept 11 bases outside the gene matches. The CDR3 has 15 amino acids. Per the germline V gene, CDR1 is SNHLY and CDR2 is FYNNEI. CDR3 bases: TGTGCCAGCATTGGGACAGGTGCTGAGAGAGAGACCCAGTACTTC. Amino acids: CASIGTGAERETQYF.

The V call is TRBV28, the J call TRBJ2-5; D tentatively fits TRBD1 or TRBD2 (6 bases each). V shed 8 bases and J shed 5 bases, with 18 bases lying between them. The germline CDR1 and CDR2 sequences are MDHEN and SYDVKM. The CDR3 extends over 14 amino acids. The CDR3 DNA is TGTGCCAGCCTCAGGTGGGGGGCAGGGGAGACCCAGTACTTC. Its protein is CASLRWGAGETQYF.

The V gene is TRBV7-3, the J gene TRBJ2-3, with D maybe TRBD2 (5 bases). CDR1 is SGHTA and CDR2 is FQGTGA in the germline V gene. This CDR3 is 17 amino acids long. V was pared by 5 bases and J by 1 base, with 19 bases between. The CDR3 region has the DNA TGTGCCAGCAGCCCCCGAGGTTGGCGGGTCGGCACAGATACGCAGTATTTT. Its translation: CASSPRGWRVGTDTQYF.

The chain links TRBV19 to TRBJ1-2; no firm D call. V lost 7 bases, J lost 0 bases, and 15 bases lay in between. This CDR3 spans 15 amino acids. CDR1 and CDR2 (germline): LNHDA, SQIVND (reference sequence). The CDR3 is CASTQIPGSNYGYTF. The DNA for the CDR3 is TGTGCCAGTACCCAAATCCCAGGATCTAACTATGGCTACACCTTC.

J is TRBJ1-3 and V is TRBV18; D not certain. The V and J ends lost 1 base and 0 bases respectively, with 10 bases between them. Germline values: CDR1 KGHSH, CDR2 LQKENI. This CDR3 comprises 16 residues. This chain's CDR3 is CASSPQARLSGNTIYF. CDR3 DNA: TGTGCCAGCTCACCACAGGCGCGTCTCTCTGGAAACACCATATATTTT.

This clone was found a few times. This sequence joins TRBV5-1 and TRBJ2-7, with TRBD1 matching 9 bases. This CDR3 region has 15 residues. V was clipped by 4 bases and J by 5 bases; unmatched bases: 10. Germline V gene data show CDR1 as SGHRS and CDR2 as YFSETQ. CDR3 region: CASSVSGQGINEQYF. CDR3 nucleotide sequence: TGCGCCAGCAGCGTGTCGGGACAGGGTATCAACGAGCAGTACTTC. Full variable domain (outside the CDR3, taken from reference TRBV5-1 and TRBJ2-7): KAGVTQTPRYLIKTRGQQVTLSCSPISGHRSVSWYQQTPGQGLQFLFEYFSETQRNKGNFPGRFSGRQFSNSRSEMNVSTLELGDSALYLCASSVSGQGINEQYFGPGTRLTVT.

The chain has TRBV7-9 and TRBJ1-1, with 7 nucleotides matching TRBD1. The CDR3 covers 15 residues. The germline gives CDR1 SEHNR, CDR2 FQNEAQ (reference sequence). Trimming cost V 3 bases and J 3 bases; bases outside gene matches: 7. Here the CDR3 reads CASSFPYGTDTEAFF. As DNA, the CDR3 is TGTGCCAGCAGCTTCCCCTACGGGACAGACACTGAAGCTTTCTTT.

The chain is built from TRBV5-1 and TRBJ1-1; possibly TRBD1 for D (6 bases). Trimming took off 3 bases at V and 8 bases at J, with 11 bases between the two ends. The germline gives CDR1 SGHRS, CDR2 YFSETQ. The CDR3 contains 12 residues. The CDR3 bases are TGCGCCAGCAGCTGGTCCGGGACAGAAGCTTTCTTT. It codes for CASSWSGTEAFF.

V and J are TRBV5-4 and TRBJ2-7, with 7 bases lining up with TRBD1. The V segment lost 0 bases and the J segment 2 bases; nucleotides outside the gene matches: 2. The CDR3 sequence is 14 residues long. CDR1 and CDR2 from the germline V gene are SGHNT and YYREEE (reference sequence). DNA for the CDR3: TGTGCCAGCAGCTTGGCCAGGGGGACCTACGAGCAGTACTTC. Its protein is CASSLARGTYEQYF.

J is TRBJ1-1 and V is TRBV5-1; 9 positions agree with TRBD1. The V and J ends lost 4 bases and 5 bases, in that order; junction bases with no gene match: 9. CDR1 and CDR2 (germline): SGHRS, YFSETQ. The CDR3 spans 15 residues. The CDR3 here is CASSDGQGRGTEAFF. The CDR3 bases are TGCGCCAGCAGCGACGGACAGGGGAGGGGAACTGAAGCTTTCTTT.

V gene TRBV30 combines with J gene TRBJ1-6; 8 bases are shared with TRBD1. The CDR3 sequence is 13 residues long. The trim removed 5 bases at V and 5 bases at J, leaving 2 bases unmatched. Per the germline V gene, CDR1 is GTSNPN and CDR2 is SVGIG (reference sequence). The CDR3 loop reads CAWGQGNNSPLHF. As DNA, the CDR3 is TGTGCCTGGGGACAGGGTAATAATTCACCCCTCCACTTT.

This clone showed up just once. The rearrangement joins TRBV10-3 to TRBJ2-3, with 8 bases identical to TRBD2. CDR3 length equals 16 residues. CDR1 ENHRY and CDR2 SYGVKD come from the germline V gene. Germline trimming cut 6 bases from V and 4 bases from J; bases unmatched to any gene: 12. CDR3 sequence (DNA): TGTGCCATCAGCCCCCAGGGAAGCGGGGGCGCAGATACGCAGTATTTT. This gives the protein CAISPQGSGGADTQYF.

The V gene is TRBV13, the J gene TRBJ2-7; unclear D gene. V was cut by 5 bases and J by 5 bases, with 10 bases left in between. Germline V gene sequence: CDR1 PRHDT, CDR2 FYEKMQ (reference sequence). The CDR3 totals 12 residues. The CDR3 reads CASSLDLHEQYF. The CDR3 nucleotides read TGTGCCAGCAGCCTAGACCTCCACGAGCAGTACTTC.

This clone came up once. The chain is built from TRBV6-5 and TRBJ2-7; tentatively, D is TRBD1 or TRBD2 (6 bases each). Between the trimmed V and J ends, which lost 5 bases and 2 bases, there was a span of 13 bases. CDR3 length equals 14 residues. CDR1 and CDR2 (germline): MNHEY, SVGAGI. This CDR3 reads CASSRGTPPYEQYF. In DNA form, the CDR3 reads TGTGCCAGCAGTCGCGGGACACCGCCCTACGAGCAGTACTTC.

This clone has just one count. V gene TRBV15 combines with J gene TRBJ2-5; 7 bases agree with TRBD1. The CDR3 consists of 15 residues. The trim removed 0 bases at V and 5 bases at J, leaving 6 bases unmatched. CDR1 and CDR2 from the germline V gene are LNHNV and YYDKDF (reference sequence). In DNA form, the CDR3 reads TGTGCCACCAGCAGAGATAGGGGGCCCCAGGAGACCCAGTACTTC. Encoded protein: CATSRDRGPQETQYF.

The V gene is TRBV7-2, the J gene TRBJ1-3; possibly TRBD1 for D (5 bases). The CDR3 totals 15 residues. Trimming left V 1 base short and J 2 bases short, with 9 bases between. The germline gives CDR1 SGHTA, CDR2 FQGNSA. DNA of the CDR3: TGTGCCAGCAGCTTAGTAGGGGCGGCTGGAAACACCATATATTTT. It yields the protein CASSLVGAAGNTIYF. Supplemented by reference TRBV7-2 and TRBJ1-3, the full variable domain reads GAGVSQSPSNKVTEKGKDVELRCDPISGHTALYWYRQSLGQGLEFLIYFQGNSAPDKSGLPSDRFSAERTGGSVSTLTIQRTQQEDSAVYLCASSLVGAAGNTIYFGEGSWLTVV.

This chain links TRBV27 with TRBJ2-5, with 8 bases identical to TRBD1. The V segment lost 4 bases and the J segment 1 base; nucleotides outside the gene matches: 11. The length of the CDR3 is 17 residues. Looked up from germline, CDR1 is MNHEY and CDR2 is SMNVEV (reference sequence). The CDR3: CASSSLPLGQGQETQYF. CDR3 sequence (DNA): TGTGCCAGCAGTTCCCTACCACTCGGACAGGGCCAAGAGACCCAGTACTTC.

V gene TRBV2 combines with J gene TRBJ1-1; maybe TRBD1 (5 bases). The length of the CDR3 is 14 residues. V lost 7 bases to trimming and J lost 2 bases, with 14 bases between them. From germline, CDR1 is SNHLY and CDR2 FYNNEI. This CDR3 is CASNWRGVNTEAFF. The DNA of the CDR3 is TGTGCCAGCAATTGGAGGGGTGTTAACACTGAAGCTTTCTTT.

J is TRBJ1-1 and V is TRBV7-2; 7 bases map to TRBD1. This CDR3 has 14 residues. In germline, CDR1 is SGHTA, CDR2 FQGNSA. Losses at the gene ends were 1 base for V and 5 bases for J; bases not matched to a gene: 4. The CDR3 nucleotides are TGTGCCAGCAGCTTAGAGACAGGGTTAACTGAAGCTTTCTTT. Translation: CASSLETGLTEAFF.

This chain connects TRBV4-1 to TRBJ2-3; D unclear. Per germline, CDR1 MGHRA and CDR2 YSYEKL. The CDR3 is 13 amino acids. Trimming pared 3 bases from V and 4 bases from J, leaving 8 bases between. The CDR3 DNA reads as TGCGCCAGCAGCCACCTCATGGCAGATACGCAGTATTTT. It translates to CASSHLMADTQYF.

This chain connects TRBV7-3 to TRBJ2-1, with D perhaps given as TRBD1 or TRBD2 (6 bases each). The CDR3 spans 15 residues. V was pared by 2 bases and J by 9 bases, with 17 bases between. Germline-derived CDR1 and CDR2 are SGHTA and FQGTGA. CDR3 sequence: CASSLGGGATTEQFF. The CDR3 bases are TGTGCCAGCAGCTTAGGAGGGGGTGCGACAACTGAGCAGTTCTTC.

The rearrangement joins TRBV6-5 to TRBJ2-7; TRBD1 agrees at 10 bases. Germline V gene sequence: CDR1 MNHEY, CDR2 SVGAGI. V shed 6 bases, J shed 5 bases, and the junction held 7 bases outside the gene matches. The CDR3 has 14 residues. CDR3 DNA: TGTGCCAGCAGCCAAGACAGGGGGCTGGACGAGCAGTACTTC. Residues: CASSQDRGLDEQYF.